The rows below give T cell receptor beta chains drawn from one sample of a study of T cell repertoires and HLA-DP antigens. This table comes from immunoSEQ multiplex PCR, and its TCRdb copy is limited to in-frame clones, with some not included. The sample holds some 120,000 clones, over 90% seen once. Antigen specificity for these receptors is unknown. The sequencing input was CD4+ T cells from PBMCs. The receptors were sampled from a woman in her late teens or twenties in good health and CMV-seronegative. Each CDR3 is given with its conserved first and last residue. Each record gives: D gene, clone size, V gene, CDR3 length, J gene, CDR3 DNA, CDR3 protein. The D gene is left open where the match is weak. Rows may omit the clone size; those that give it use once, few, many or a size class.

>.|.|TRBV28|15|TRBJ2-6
TGTGCCAGCAGTTTAAGGCTTCCTGGGGCCAACGTCCTGACTTTC
CASSLRLPGANVLTF
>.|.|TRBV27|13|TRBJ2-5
TGTGCCAGCAGTCGCCGACAGGCGGAGACCCAGTACTTC
CASSRRQAETQYF
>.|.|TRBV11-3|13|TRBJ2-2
TGTGCCAGCAGCCTATCATCCACCGGGGAGCTGTTTTTT
CASSLSSTGELFF
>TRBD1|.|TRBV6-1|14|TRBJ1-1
TGTGCCAGCACTAGGACAGGGCTGAACACTGAAGCTTTCTTT
CASTRTGLNTEAFF
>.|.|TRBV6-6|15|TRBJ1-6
TGTGCCAGCAGCCCCAGGGAGGGAACTAATTCACCCCTCCACTTT
CASSPREGTNSPLHF
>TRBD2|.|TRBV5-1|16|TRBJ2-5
TGCGCCAGCAGCTTGGACGGACTAGCGGCCCAAGAGACCCAGTACTTC
CASSLDGLAAQETQYF
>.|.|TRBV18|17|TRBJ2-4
TGTGCCAGCTCACCAAGACAGGCGCCTGGATCCAAAAACATTCAGTACTTC
CASSPRQAPGSKNIQYF
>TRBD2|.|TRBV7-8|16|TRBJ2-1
TGTGCCAGCAGCTTATACCAGCGGGAGGGAGGAAATGAGCAGTTCTTC
CASSLYQREGGNEQFF
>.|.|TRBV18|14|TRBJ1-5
TGTGCCAGCTCACCAGGGTACGGCAATCAGCCCCAGCATTTT
CASSPGYGNQPQHF
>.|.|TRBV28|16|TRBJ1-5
TGTGCCAGCAGTCCATACCAGAGGAGGAGCAATCAGCCCCAGCATTTT
CASSPYQRRSNQPQHF
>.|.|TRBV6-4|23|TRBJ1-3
TGTGCCAGCAGTGACCCCTCCGATCAGGGATCAGACATCACAGTATGGACTGGAAACACCATATATTTT
CASSDPSDQGSDITVWTGNTIYF
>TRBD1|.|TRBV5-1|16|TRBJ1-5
TGCGCCAGCAGCCCCGGAACTGGGACAGCCAATCAGCCCCAGCATTTT
CASSPGTGTANQPQHF
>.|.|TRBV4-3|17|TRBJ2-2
TGCGCCAGCAGCCAACGGACCGGGACTGAAAGCACCGGGGAGCTGTTTTTT
CASSQRTGTESTGELFF
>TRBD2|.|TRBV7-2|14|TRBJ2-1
TGTGCCAGCAGATTAATACGGGGGGGGCGTGAGCAGTTCTTC
CASRLIRGGREQFF
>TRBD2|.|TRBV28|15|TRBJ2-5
TGTGCCAGCAGTTTTCGGCGGGGGGGTTATGAGACCCAGTACTTC
CASSFRRGGYETQYF
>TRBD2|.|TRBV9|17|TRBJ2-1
TGTGCCAGCAGCCCTCGGACTAGCGGGGGCTCCTACAATGAGCAGTTCTTC
CASSPRTSGGSYNEQFF
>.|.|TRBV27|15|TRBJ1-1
TGTGCCAGCAGTAAAGGGACGCGGGCGAACACTGAAGCTTTCTTT
CASSKGTRANTEAFF
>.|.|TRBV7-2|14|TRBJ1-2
TGTGCCAGCAGCTTAGATGGTACAGTTTATGGCTACACCTTC
CASSLDGTVYGYTF
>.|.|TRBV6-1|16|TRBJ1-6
TGTGCCAGCAGTGAAGGGCGGGGGACCTATAATTCACCCCTCCACTTT
CASSEGRGTYNSPLHF
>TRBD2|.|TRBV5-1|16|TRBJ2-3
TGCGCCAGCAGCGACGGACTAGCGGGGGCTACAGATACGCAGTATTTT
CASSDGLAGATDTQYF
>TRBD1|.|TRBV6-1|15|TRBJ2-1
TGTGCCAGCAGTGAACCCGGACAGGGCCACAATGAGCAGTTCTTC
CASSEPGQGHNEQFF
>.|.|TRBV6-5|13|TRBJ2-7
TGTGCCAGCAGGACACCGCCGGGTCTCGAGCAGTACTTC
CASRTPPGLEQYF
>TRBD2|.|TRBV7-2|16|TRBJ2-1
TGTGCCAGCAGCTTAGAACCGGGACTAGCTTCAGATGAGCAGTTCTTC
CASSLEPGLASDEQFF
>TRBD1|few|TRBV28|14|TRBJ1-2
TGTGCCAGCAAGGCAGGGGGCTGGGACTATGGCTACACCTTC
CASKAGGWDYGYTF
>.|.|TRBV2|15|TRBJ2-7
TGTGCCAGCAGCCCTCCGTTGGTGTTAGCCTACGAGCAGTACTTC
CASSPPLVLAYEQYF
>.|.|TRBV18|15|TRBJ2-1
TGTGCCAGCTCACCGTTAGCGGTCTCCTACAATGAGCAGTTCTTC
CASSPLAVSYNEQFF
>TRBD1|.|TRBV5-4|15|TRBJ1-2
TGTGCCAGCAGCGGAATACAGGGGGCGAGCTATGGCTACACCTTC
CASSGIQGASYGYTF
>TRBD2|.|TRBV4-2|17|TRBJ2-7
TGTGCCAGCAGGGGAGGGACCAGCGGGAGCGCCTTTTACGAGCAGTACTTC
CASRGGTSGSAFYEQYF
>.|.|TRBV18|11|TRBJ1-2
TGTGCCAGCTCACCAGGGCTTGGCTACACCTTC
CASSPGLGYTF
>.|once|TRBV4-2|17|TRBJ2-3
TGTGCCAGCAGCCAAGATCAGGCGTCTAGCCTCACAGATACGCAGTATTTT
CASSQDQASSLTDTQYF
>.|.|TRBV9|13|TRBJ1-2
TGTGCCAGCAGCTTCGATCCATCGGGTGGCTACACCTTC
CASSFDPSGGYTF
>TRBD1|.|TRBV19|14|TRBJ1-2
TGTGCCAGTAGAAAGGACAGGACCGTTAGTGGCTACACCTTC
CASRKDRTVSGYTF
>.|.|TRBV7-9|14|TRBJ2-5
TGTGCCAGCAGCTTGAGCCGACTCGGAGAGACCCAGTACTTC
CASSLSRLGETQYF
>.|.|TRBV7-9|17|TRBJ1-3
TGTGCCAGCATGTCTCAGTGGGACTTCAGCTCTGGAAACACCATATATTTT
CASMSQWDFSSGNTIYF
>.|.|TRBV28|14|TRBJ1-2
TGTGCCAGCAGCAGGACAGTTGCGTCTGAGGGCTACACCTTC
CASSRTVASEGYTF
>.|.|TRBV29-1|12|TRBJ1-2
TGCAGCGTTGAAGGGGGCGTAGGTGGCTACACCTTC
CSVEGGVGGYTF